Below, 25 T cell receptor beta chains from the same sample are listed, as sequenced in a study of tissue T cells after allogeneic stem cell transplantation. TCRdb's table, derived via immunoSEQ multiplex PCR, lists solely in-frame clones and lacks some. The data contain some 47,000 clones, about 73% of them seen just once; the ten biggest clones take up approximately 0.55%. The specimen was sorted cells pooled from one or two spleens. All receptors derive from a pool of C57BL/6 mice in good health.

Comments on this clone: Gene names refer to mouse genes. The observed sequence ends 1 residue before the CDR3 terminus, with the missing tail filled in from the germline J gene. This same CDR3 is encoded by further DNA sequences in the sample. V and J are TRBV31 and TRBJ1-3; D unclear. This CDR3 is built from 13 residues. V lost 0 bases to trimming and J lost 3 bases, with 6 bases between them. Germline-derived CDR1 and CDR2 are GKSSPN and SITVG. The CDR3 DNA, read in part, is TGTGCCTGGAGTCTCGGAGATGGAAATACGCTCTAT. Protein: CAWSLGDGNTLY. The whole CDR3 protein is CAWSLGDGNTLYF.

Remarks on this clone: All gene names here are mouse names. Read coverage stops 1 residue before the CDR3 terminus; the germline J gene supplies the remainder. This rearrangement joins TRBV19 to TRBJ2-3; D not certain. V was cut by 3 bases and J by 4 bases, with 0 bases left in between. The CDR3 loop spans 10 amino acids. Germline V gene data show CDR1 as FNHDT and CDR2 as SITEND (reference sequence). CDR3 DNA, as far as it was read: TGTGCCAGCAGTACAGAAACGCTGTAT. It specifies CASSTETLY. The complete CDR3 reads CASSTETLYF.

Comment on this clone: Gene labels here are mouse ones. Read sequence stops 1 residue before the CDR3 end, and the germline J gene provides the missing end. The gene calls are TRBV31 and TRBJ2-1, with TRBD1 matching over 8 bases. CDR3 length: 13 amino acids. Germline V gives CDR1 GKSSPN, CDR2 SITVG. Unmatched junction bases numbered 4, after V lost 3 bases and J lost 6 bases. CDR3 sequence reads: CAWSRTGIAEQFF. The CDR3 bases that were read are TGTGCCTGGAGCCGGACAGGGATTGCTGAGCAGTTC.

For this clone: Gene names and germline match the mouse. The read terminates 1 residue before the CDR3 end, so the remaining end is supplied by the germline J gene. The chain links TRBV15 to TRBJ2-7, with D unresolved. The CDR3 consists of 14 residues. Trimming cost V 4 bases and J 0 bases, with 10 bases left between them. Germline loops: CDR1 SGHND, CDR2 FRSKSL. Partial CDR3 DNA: TGTGCCAGCAGTTCCCCTGGAAGCTCCTATGAACAGTAC. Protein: CASSSPGSSYEQY. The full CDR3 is CASSSPGSSYEQYF.

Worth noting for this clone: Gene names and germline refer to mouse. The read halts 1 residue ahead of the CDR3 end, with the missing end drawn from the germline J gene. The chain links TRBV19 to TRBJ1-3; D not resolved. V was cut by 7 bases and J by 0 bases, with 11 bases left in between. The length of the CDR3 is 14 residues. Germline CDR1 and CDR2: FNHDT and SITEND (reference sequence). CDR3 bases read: TGTGCCAGCCCTCCCACATGTTCTGGAAATACGCTCTAT. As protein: CASPPTCSGNTLY. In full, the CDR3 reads CASPPTCSGNTLYF. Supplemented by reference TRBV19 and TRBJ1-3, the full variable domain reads GGIITQTPKFLIGQEGQKLTLKCQQNFNHDTMYWYRQDSGKGLRLIYYSITENDLQKGDLSEGYDASREKKSSFSLTVTSAQKNEMAVFLCASPPTCSGNTLYFGEGSRLIVV.

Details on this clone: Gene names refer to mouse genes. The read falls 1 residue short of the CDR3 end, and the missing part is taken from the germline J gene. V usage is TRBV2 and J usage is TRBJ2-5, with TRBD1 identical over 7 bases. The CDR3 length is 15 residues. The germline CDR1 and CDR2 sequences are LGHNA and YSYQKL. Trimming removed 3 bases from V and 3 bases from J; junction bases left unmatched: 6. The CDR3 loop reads CASSHSPGQQDTQYF. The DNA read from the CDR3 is TGTGCCAGCAGCCACTCTCCGGGACAGCAAGACACCCAGTAC.

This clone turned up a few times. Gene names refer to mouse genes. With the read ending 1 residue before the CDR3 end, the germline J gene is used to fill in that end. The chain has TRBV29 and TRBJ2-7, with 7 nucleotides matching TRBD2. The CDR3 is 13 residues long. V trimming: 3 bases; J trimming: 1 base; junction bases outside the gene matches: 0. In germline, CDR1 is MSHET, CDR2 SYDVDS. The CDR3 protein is CASSFGGSYEQYF. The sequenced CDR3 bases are TGTGCTAGCAGTTTTGGGGGGTCCTATGAACAGTAC.

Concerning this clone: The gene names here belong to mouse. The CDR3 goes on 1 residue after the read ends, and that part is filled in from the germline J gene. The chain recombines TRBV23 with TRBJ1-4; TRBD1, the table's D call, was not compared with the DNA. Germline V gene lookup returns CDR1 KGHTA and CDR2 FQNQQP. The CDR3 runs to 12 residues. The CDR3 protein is CSSSPDSERLFF. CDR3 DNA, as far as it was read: TGCTCCAGCAGTCCGGACAGCGAAAGATTATTT. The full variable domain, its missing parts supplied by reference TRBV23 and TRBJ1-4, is DAAVTQKPRYLIKMKGQEAEMKCIPEKGHTAVFWYQQKQSKELKFLIYFQNQQPLDQIDMVKERFSAVCPSSSLCSLGIRTCEAEDSALYLCSSSPDSERLFFGHGTKLSVL.

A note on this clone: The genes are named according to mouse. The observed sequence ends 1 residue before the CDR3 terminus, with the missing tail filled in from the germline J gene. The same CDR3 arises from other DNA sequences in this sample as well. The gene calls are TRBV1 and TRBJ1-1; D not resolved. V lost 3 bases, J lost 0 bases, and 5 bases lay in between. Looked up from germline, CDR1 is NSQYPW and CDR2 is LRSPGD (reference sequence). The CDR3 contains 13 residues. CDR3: CTCSAQANTEVFF. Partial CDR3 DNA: TGCACCTGCAGTGCCCAAGCAAACACAGAAGTCTTC.

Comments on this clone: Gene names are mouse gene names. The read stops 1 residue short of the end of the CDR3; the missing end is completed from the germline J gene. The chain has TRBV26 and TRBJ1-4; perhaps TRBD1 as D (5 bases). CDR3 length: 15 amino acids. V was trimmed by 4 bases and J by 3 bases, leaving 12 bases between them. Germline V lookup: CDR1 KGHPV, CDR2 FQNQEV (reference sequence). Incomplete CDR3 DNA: TGTGCCAGCAGTCCTCCGCAGGGCCCCAACGAAAGATTATTT. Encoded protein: CASSPPQGPNERLF. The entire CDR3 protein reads CASSPPQGPNERLFF.

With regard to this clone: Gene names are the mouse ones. The CDR3 spells CASGDDGSPLYF. Incomplete CDR3 DNA: TGTGCCAGCGGTGATGATGGCTCGCCCCTCTAC. J is TRBJ1-6 and V is TRBV13-2; no clear D. The read terminates 1 residue ahead of where the CDR3 ends, so the germline J gene completes it. TRBJ1-6 is classed as an ORF, of uncertain function. The CDR3 has 12 amino acids. The germline V and J ends were trimmed by 0 bases and 10 bases, with 5 bases remaining between them. Germline V gene data show CDR1 as NNHNN and CDR2 as SYGAGS (reference sequence).

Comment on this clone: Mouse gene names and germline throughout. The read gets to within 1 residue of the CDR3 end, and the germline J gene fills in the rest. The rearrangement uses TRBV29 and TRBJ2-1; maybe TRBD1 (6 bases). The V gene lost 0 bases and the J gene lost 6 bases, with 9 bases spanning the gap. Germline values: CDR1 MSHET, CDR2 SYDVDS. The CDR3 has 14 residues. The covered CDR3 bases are TGTGCTAGCAGTTTATCCACAGGGATTGCTGAGCAGTTC. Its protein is CASSLSTGIAEQF. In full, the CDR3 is CASSLSTGIAEQFF.

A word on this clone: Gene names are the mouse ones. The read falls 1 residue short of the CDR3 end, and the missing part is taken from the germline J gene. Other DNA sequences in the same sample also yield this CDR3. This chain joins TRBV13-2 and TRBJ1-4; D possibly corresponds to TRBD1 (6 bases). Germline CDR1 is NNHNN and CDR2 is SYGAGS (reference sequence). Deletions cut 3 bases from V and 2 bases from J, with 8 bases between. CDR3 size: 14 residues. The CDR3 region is CASGAQGSNERLFF. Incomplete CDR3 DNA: TGTGCCAGCGGTGCTCAGGGGTCCAACGAAAGATTATTT.

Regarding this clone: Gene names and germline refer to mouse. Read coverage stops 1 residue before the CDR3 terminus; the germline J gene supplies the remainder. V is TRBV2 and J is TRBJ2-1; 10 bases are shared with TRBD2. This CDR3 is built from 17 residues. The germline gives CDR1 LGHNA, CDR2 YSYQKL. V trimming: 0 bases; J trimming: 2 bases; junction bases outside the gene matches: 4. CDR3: CASSQDDWGADYAEQFF. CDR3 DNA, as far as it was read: TGTGCCAGCAGCCAAGATGACTGGGGGGCGGACTATGCTGAGCAGTTC.

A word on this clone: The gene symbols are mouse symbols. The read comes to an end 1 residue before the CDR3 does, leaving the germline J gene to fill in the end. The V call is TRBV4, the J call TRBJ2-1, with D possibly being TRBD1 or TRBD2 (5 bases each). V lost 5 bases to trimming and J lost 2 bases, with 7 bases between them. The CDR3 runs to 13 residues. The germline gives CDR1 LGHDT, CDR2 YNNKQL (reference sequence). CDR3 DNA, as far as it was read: TGTGCCAGCAGCCGGGACCACTATGCTGAGCAGTTC. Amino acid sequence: CASSRDHYAEQF. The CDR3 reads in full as CASSRDHYAEQFF. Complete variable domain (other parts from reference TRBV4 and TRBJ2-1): ETAVFQTPNYHVTQVGNEVSFNCKQTLGHDTMYWYKQDSKKLLKIMFSYNNKQLIVNETVPRRFSPQSSDKAHLNLRIKSVEPEDSAVYLCASSRDHYAEQFFGPGTRLTVL.

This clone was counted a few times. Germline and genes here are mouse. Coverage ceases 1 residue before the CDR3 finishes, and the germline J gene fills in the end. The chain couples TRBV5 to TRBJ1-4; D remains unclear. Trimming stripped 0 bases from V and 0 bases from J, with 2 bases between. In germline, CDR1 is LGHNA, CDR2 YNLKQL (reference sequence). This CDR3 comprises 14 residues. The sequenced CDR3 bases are TGTGCCAGCAGCCAAGAAGTTTCCAACGAAAGATTATTT. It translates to CASSQEVSNERLF. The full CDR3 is CASSQEVSNERLFF.

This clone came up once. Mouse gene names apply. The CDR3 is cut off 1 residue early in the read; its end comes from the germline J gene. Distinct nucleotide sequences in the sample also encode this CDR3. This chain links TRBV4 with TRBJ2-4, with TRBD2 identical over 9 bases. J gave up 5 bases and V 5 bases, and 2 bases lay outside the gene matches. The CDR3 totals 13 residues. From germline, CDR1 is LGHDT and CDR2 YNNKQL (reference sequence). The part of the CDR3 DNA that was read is TGTGCCAGCAGCCGGGACTGGGTAAACACCTTGTAC. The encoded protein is CASSRDWVNTLY. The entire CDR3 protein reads CASSRDWVNTLYF. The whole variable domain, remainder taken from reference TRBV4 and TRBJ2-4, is ETAVFQTPNYHVTQVGNEVSFNCKQTLGHDTMYWYKQDSKKLLKIMFSYNNKQLIVNETVPRRFSPQSSDKAHLNLRIKSVEPEDSAVYLCASSRDWVNTLYFGAGTRLSVL.

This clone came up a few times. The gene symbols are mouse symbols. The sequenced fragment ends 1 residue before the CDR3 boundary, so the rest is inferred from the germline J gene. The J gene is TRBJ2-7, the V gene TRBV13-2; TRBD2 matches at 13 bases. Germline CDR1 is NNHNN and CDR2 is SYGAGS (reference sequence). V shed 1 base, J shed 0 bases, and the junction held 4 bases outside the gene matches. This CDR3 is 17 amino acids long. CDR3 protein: CASGDSGLGGSSYEQYF. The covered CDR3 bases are TGTGCCAGCGGTGATTCGGGACTGGGGGGGAGCTCCTATGAACAGTAC.

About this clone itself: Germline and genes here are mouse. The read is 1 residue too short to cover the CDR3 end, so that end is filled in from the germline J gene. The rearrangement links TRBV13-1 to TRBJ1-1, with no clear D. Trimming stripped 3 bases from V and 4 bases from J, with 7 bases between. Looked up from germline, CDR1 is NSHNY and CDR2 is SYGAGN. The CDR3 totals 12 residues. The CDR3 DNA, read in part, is TGTGCCAGCAGTGGTGACACCACAGAAGTCTTC. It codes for CASSGDTTEVF. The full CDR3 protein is CASSGDTTEVFF.

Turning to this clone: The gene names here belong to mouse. The DNA read from the CDR3 is TGTGCCAGCGGCGGACTGGTTCAAAACACCTTGTAC. Its protein product is CASGGLVQNTLY. The entire CDR3 protein reads CASGGLVQNTLYF. V and J are TRBV13-2 and TRBJ2-4; 7 bases are shared with TRBD2. The read falls 1 residue short of the CDR3 end, and the missing part is taken from the germline J gene. The germline V gene encodes CDR1 NNHNN and CDR2 SYGAGS (reference sequence). J was trimmed by 2 bases and V by 5 bases; bases with no gene match: 2. The CDR3 loop spans 13 amino acids.

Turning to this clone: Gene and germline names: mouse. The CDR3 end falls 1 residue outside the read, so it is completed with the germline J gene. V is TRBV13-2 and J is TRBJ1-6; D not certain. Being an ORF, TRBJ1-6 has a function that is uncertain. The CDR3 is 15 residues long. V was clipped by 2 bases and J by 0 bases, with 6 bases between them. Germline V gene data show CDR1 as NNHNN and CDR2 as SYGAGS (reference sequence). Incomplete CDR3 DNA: TGTGCCAGCGGTGACTCCGATTCCTATAATTCGCCCCTCTAC. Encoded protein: CASGDSDSYNSPLY. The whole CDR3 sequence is CASGDSDSYNSPLYF.

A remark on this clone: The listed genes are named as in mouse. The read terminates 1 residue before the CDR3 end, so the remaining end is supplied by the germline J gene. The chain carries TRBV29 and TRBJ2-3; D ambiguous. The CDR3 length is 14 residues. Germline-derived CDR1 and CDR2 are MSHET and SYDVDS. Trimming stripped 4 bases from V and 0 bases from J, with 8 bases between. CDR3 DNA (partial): TGTGCTAGCAGTTCGACATATAGTGCAGAAACGCTGTAT. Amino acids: CASSSTYSAETLY. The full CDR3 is CASSSTYSAETLYF.

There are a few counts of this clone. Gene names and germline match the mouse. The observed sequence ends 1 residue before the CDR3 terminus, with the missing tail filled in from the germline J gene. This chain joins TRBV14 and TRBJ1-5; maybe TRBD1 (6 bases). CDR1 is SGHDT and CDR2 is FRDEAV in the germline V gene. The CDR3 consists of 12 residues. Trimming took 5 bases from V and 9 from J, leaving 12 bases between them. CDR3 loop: CASRDSLGAPLF. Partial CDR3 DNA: TGTGCCAGCAGGGACAGCCTCGGGGCTCCGCTT.

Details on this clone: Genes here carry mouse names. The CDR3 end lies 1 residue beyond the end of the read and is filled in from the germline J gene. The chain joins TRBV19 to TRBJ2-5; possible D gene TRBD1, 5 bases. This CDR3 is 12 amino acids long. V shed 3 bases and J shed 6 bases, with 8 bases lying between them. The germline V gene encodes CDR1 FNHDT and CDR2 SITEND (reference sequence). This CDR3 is CASSTGLDTQYF. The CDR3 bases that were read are TGTGCCAGCAGTACAGGGCTCGACACCCAGTAC.

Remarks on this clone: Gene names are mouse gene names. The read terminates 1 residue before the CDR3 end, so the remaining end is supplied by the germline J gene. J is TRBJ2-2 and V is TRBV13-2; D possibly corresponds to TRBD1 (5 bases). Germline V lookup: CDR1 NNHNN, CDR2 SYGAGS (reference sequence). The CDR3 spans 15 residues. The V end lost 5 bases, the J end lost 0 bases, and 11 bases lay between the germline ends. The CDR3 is CASGLGQANTGQLYF. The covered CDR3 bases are TGTGCCAGCGGCCTCGGACAAGCAAACACCGGGCAGCTCTAC.